These T cell receptor beta chains were read from a single sample in a study of blood T cells in healthy people across ages. Using its own MiXCR run on the 5' RACE reads, TCRdb lists one record per CDR3 protein. This sample has 790,000 or so distinct CDR3 sequences; 46% occur once, and the top ten carry 15% to 20%. The sequencing input was blood. Receptors were obtained from a man at least 80 years old in good health. Both conserved end residues are part of each CDR3. D genes are given only for firm matches. Part of the rows lack a size; the others show once, few, many or a class for expanded clones.

J,size,D,V,DNA,CDR3
TRBJ2-2,few,-,TRBV7-8,TGTGCCAGCAGCTTAGCGTTAACTAGGAACACCGGGGAGCTGTTTTTT,CASSLALTRNTGELFF
TRBJ2-5,-,TRBD1,TRBV5-6,TGTGCCAGCAGCCATCTTAAGGGACAGGGGTTCCATGAGACCCAGTACTTC,CASSHLKGQGFHETQYF
TRBJ2-1,-,-,TRBV18,TGTGCCAGCTCCCCCACGGACGAAGAGACCCAGTTCTTC,CASSPTDEETQFF
TRBJ2-6,-,TRBD1,TRBV7-2,TGTGCCAGCAGCCTAGATATCACAGGGGGTTCGGGTGGGGCCAACGTCCTGACTTTC,CASSLDITGGSGGANVLTF
TRBJ1-5,-,-,TRBV5-5,TGTGCCAGCAGCTTGCGGGTCGGGACTGATCAGCCCCAGCATTTT,CASSLRVGTDQPQHF
TRBJ2-3,-,-,TRBV20-1,TGCAGTGCTAGGGTTAACCCTAGCACAGATACGCAGTATTTT,CSARVNPSTDTQYF
TRBJ2-3,-,-,TRBV3-1,TGTGCCAGCAGCCAAGACACCCTCACAGATACGCAGTATTTT,CASSQDTLTDTQYF
TRBJ2-7,many,TRBD1,TRBV10-3,TGTGCCATCGCCCCAGGACAGGGGGCTTACGAGCAGTACTTC,CAIAPGQGAYEQYF
TRBJ2-3,many,TRBD2,TRBV7-2,TGTGCCAGCAGCCTCGGACTAGTTTCAGATACGCAGTATTTT,CASSLGLVSDTQYF
TRBJ1-2,-,-,TRBV30,TGTGCCGGGAGTGTAGGGGCGAATGGCTACACCTTC,CAGSVGANGYTF
TRBJ2-5,many,-,TRBV5-1,TGCGCCAGCAGGCGGGGACAACAAGAGACCCAGTACTTC,CASRRGQQETQYF
TRBJ2-7,many,-,TRBV6-2/TRBV6-3,TGTGCCAGCAGAAACCCTTACGAGCAGTACTTC,CASRNPYEQYF
TRBJ1-6,-,-,TRBV6-6,TGTGCCAGCAGTCCCCGTGTCAATCGGGCCCATAATTCACCCCTCCACTTT,CASSPRVNRAHNSPLHF
TRBJ2-7,-,-,TRBV12-3/TRBV12-4,TGTGCCAGCAGTTTTCAGCAACCCTGGGGCGAGCAGTACTTC,CASSFQQPWGEQYF
TRBJ2-7,-,-,TRBV7-2,TGTGCCAGCAGCTTGGAGGGCGGTTCCCGAGGCGAGCAGTACTTC,CASSLEGGSRGEQYF
TRBJ1-1,-,-,TRBV28,TGTGCCAGCAAAATCCAGGGAAACACTGAAGCTTTCTTT,CASKIQGNTEAFF
TRBJ2-7,-,-,TRBV29-1,TGCAGCGTTGGACAGTCCCCCCTCTACGAGCAGTACTTC,CSVGQSPLYEQYF
TRBJ2-1,-,-,TRBV7-2,TGTGCCAGCAGCTTGGGGCTAGCCTTGAATGAGCAGTTCTTC,CASSLGLALNEQFF
TRBJ2-5,few,TRBD1,TRBV6-2/TRBV6-3,TGTGCCAGCAAGACAGGGACGCAAGAGACCCAGTACTTC,CASKTGTQETQYF
TRBJ2-1,many,-,TRBV3-1,TGTGCCAGCAGCCTTTTCGGCTCCTACAATGAGCAGTTCTTC,CASSLFGSYNEQFF
TRBJ1-1,-,TRBD1,TRBV12-3/TRBV12-4,TGTGCCAGCACCGCCGGGACAGGGGTCATGAACACTGAAGCTTTCTTT,CASTAGTGVMNTEAFF
TRBJ2-7,-,TRBD2,TRBV7-2,TGTGCCAGCAGCTTGGGGACTAGCATCGACGAGCAGTACTTC,CASSLGTSIDEQYF
TRBJ2-1,few,TRBD2,TRBV30,TGTGCCTGGGGGACTAGCGGGAGGAATGAGCAGTTCTTC,CAWGTSGRNEQFF
TRBJ2-3,few,TRBD2,TRBV12-3/TRBV12-4,TGTGCCAGCAGTTTAGATGGACTAGGGTATTCTACGCAGTATTTT,CASSLDGLGYSTQYF